This TCR beta chain was identified during a study of control samples from healthy donors and cancer patients. V was cut by 7 bases and J by 7 bases, with 17 bases left in between. Per the germline V gene, CDR1 is SNHLY and CDR2 is FYNNEI. The CDR3 sequence is 14 residues long. Some clones are missing from TCRdb's copy, which holds only in-frame ones; the method was immunoSEQ multiplex PCR. The sample includes about 53,000 clones, roughly nine tenths seen only once; the top ten take 11% to 15%. The chain couples TRBV2 to TRBJ2-1; D not resolved. The source material was PBMCs. This clonotype was obtained from a man in his 60s with head and neck cancer. The CDR3 nucleotides read TGTGCCAGCAATAGGAGAGACGCCCTAAATGAGCAGTTCTTC. It codes for CASNRRDALNEQFF.